This T cell receptor beta chain is from a study of cytomegalovirus exposure and HLA in healthy donors (dated by TCRdb to 2016 to 2017). About the full investigation: An earlier analysis of some 500 of the donors reported more than 250 Gb of sequence data and 100 million to 130 million unique TCR beta sequences from around 200 million T cells. An early release covering 550 to 650 HLA-typed donors comprised about 300 gigabases of sequencing data and roughly 85 million unique TCR sequences. The genetic ancestry cluster associated with self-reported Caucasian donors included around 76% of the roughly 390 genotyped donors. The study was designed to test whether signatures of past pathogen exposure could be identified by cataloging public T cell receptors. The study profiled the T cell repertoires of hundreds of subjects by immunosequencing and related them to cytomegalovirus serostatus. Along with the approximately 620-subject first cohort, a separate validation cohort of over a hundred different subjects was used. The study combined high-throughput TCR immunosequencing, statistical association of individual TCRs with disease status, and machine learning to predict cytomegalovirus infection status. To study patterns of TCR occurrence, a later analysis re-analyzed previously published TCR beta repertoires from 500 to 850 donors and added high-resolution HLA genotyping. Rather than drawing on any new phenotypic data, the later analysis identified candidate immune exposures from TCR beta sequences and the way those sequences occurred across donors. To decide whether each TCR beta V gene segment behaved as functional or pseudogenic, an earlier analysis of several hundred of the donors relied on high-throughput TCR beta sequencing. Donor age, sex, ethnicity and CMV serostatus were compiled alongside the repertoire data. A later genetic analysis took genome-wide SNP genotypes for about 65% of the 666 donors and used that subset as a discovery cohort. All discovery cohort repertoires had been generated on a single sequencing platform. Class I and class II HLA loci were covered by the typing at four-digit resolution. The number of donors typed differed by locus, with roughly 620-630 for A, B, C, DRB1 and DQB1, roughly 520 for DQA1, 600 to 610 for DPA1, and approximately 470 for DPB1. Because of strong linkage in the cohort, roughly five DR-DQ haplotypes were treated as single units for association and clustering. On average, roughly 240,000 unique TCR beta nucleotide sequences were sequenced per donor among a few hundred genotyped donors of the cohort, with approximately 18% of those sequences being non-productive. Paper-wide results and their limitations: The presence/absence analyses assumed that sequencing depth was roughly uniform across donors, and that assumption may not be true. Specific HLA alleles were associated with 15,000 to 20,000 TCR beta sequences at a false discovery rate of 0.05 in a later analysis. Some 16 rarely observed V segments, including chromosome 9 orphons, were excluded from the earlier analysis of a few hundred of the donors because counts were too low. This cohort had only TCR beta chains sequenced, and the lack of alpha or paired-chain data limited which features could be detected. A later analysis found that TCR association rates varied across HLA loci, with DRB1 alleles showing the most associated TCRs and HLA-C alleles the fewest. Correlated functional status among segregating V segments might be attributable to linkage disequilibrium, but an unknown experimental factor could not be ruled out. A later analysis reported that several top co-occurrence clusters appeared linked to parvovirus B19, influenza, CMV and Epstein-Barr virus. In an earlier analysis of about 600 of the donors, most TCR beta V segments appeared in productive rearrangements about 87% or about 30% of the time, broadly matching IMGT annotations. In both the original and validation cohorts, the classifier was reported to diagnose cytomegalovirus status with high specificity and sensitivity. In a later analysis, HLA-associated TCR beta chains showed more clonal expansion and lower generation probabilities than non-associated chains that were equally common. The study listed 150 to 200 TCR beta chains as associated with cytomegalovirus. A further reported finding was that TCR beta sequences accurately predicted the HLA-A and HLA-B alleles for most subjects in the first cohort. An association between a missense DCLRE1C variant and V-gene and J-gene trimming of TCR beta chains was found in a later genetic analysis and replicated in an independent cohort. In vitro tests confirmed that a few of the cytomegalovirus-associated TCR beta chains recognize cytomegalovirus antigens. The 87-base-pair reads could not distinguish some IMGT-functional V segments, including TRBV6-2 and TRBV6-3, so those segments were excluded. It was suggested by the authors that the approach could potentially be generalized to other disease states and immunological phenotypes. A cluster of highly shared sequence variants was judged likely to be a technical artifact of the sequencing pipeline. According to a later analysis, most CMV-associated TCR beta chains appeared to be HLA-restricted, and the HLA associations seemed to be driven largely by CMV exposure. According to a later genetic analysis, donors in an Asian-associated ancestry cluster had fewer N-insertions in productive TCRs than the approximately 650-donor mean. Because HLA typing was missing for some donors at each locus, association tests included only the typed subset. Across donors, most TCR sequences were observed very rarely, whereas some public TCRs were present in many individuals. When HLA alleles, especially DR and DQ, strongly co-occurred, TCR associations were difficult to assign to individual alleles. For the cohort, immune exposure information was limited to CMV serostatus.

About this clone: It lacks a known antigen. Base-call qualities are not available, and no considerably larger clone is one nucleotide away.

Reading from cysteine to phenylalanine, the CDR3 counts 16 amino acids. CDR3 DNA is the only sequence kept; it has 48 bases, read in frame from the first base. Germline trimming: 7 bases from V, 2 bases from J; junction bases outside gene matches: 8. CDR1 and CDR2, looked up from the germline V gene, are SQVTM and ANQGSEA. Libraries were built with the immunoSEQ multiplex PCR assay. For the multiplex PCR, a mixture combining 60 forward primers for TCR Vbeta segments and 13 reverse primers for TCR Jbeta segments was used. The CDR3 region of rearranged TCR beta genes was amplified from genomic DNA by a multiplex PCR assay. Amplified TCR beta libraries were sequenced as 87-base-pair reads on the Illumina HiSeq System. Per the authors' processing: Across the 500 to 750 repertoires, a later analysis counted tens of millions of unique TCR beta chains, around 11 million of which were shared by at least two donors. To remove PCR and sequencing errors, raw reads were error-corrected and collapsed into unique sequences using a nearest-neighbor algorithm that merged closely related sequences. Alignment of CDR3 sequences to IMGT reference sequences was used to assign V, D and J gene segments. Each retained sequence needed at least a six-nucleotide match to both a V gene segment and a J gene segment. Rearrangements were called productive when the CDR3 lacked stop codons and stayed in frame with V and J; all others were non-productive. Following IMGT convention, CDR3 was defined as the stretch from the second conserved V-encoded cysteine up to the conserved J-encoded phenylalanine. The earlier analysis of some 600 of the donors excluded sequences that lacked an unambiguous match to a single V gene segment. In an earlier analysis of 587 of the donors, V segments were called functional above 56.7% productive rearrangements and were called segregating when the between-donor standard deviation exceeded 5%. To diagnose cytomegalovirus status from the catalog of TCR beta chain sequences, a statistical classification framework was built. In a later analysis, TCR nucleotide sequences were compared against IMGT/GENE-DB human TR gene sequences so that V and J genes could be assigned. In a later analysis, CDR3 sequences and most-parsimonious VDJ recombination scenarios were assigned using the TCRdist pipeline. A later analysis defined each TCR beta chain by its CDR3 amino acid sequence plus V-gene family, and excluded reads lacking a unique V-gene family. As a way to deal with suspected cross-contamination and a sequencing artifact, a later analysis dropped under 600 nucleotide sequences that were highly shared and had low generation probability. In a later analysis, a clonal expansion index for each public chain was calculated from normalized within-repertoire ranks of inferred template counts. Generation probabilities in a later analysis came from a VDJ recombination model fitted to out-of-frame rearrangements, and those results were checked against IGoR. A later analysis scored TCR-TCR, TCR-HLA and TCR-CMV co-occurrence with hypergeometric tests, applying a repertoire-size bias correction to TCR pairs. To estimate false discovery rates, a later analysis permuted the HLA or CMV assignments 20 times. A later analysis grouped co-occurring TCRs with DBSCAN, adding TCRdist sequence similarity when clustering within HLA-allele-positive subsets. For co-occurrence clustering, repertoires with fewer than 30,000 or more than 120,000 public chains were excluded, along with roughly 5 repertoires with anomalous nucleotide sharing. This immuneACCESS table, as held by TCRdb, lists in-frame sequences with V and J called but not all clones. Of the missing ones, under half trace to an unresolved V gene in checked studies; the others have no known cause. V and J calls plus clone size are reproduced from that table; the DNA served to infer D and trimming. The sample has 150,000 to 200,000 clones on record, more than 75% of them singletons. Around 0.91% of the sample is held by the ten biggest clonotypes.

The cohort comprised fewer than 750 healthy bone marrow donors. All cohort members were sampled while nominally healthy, although unrecorded immune exposures were likely present. The donor tested CMV seropositive and was one of the 289 seropositive cohort members. A peripheral blood sample was provided by each donor, and peripheral blood mononuclear cells were used for TCR beta sequencing. Genomic DNA extraction from the blood cell samples was performed with the Qiagen DNeasy Blood Extraction Kit. The TCR was taken from a girl aged 2-10 years in good health and CMV-seropositive. The chain employs TRBV29-1 and TRBJ2-3; the junction holds 14 bases that match TRBD2. Source material: PBMCs. The CDR3 in this case is CSGFRGLAGDTDTQYF. Here is the DNA: TGCAGCGGTTTCCGGGGACTAGCGGGAGACACAGATACGCAGTATTTT.